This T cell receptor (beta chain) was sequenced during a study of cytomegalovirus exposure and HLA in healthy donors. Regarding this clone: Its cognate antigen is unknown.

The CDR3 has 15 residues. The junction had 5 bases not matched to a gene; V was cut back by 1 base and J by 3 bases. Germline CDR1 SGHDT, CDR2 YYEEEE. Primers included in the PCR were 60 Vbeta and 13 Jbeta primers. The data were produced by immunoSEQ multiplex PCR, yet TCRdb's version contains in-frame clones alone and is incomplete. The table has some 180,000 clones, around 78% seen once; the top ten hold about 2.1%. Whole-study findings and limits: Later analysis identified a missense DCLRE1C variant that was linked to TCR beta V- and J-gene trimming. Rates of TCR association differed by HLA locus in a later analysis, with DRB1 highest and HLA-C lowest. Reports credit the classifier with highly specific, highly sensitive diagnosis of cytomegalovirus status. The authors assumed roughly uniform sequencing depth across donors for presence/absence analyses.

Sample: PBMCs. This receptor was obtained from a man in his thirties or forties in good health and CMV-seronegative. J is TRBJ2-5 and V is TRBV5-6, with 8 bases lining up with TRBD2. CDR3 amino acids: CASSLMAGGKETQYF. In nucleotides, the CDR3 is TGTGCCAGCAGCTTGATGGCGGGAGGAAAAGAGACCCAGTACTTC.